These 32 T cell receptor beta chains originate from one sample sequenced in a study of a mutant IDH1 vaccine in newly diagnosed glioma. Their antigen targets remain unknown. TCRdb's table, derived via immunoSEQ multiplex PCR, lists solely in-frame clones and lacks some. The repertoire holds over 65,000 clones, with roughly 83% as singletons. Time point: week 35, safety follow-up. Every single dose of the vaccine, 300 ug of mutant IDH1 20-mer peptide, came with topical imiquimod. The source material was PBMCs, sampled from a glioma patient whose treatment included an IDH1 peptide vaccine. These receptors all stem from a man aged 18 to 29 with glioma.

The rearrangement links TRBV2 to TRBJ1-6; perhaps TRBD1 as D (6 bases). Germline values: CDR1 SNHLY, CDR2 FYNNEI. This CDR3 comprises 16 residues. Trimming stripped 1 base from V and 1 base from J, with 8 bases between. The CDR3 DNA is TGTGCCAGCAGTGAAGGCAGGGGTTCCTATAATTCACCCCTCCACTTT. Translated: CASSEGRGSYNSPLHF.

This chain links TRBV11-1 with TRBJ1-1; D is ambiguous. Germline V gene sequence: CDR1 SGHAT, CDR2 FQDESV (reference sequence). CDR3 length equals 13 residues. V lost 1 base, J lost 5 bases, and 8 bases lay in between. CDR3 in amino acids: CASSLEMGTEAFF. In DNA form, the CDR3 reads TGTGCCAGCAGCTTAGAAATGGGGACTGAAGCTTTCTTT.

The V and J genes are TRBV28 and TRBJ1-1; no clear D. The CDR3 sequence is 14 residues long. The V end lost 2 bases, the J end lost 0 bases, and 7 bases lay between the germline ends. The germline CDR1 and CDR2 sequences are MDHEN and SYDVKM. The CDR3 DNA reads TGTGCCAGCAGTTTAATAAGGGTGAACACTGAAGCTTTCTTT. Translation: CASSLIRVNTEAFF.

Concerning this clone itself: The junction shows a germline mismatch at one end, possibly a read error. The chain combines TRBV7-9 with TRBJ2-3, with 9 bases lining up with TRBD2. Germline lookup yields CDR1 SEHNR and CDR2 FQNEAQ (reference sequence). The CDR3 is 16 amino acids. CDR3 residues: CASSIAGAGGTDTQYF. The CDR3 nucleotides are TGTGCCAGCAGCATAGCGGGAGCGGGTGGCACAGATACGCAGTATTTT. The whole variable domain, filled in from reference TRBV7-9 and TRBJ2-3, reads DTGVSQNPRHKITKRGQNVTFRCDPISEHNRLYWYRQTLGQGPEFLTYFQNEAQLEKSRLLSDRFSAERPKGSFSTLEIQRTEQGDSAMYLCASSIAGAGGTDTQYFGPGTRLTVL.

The chain carries TRBV10-1 and TRBJ1-1; a weak D match, TRBD1 (5 bases). Looked up from germline, CDR1 is WNHNN and CDR2 is SYGVQD (reference sequence). V lost 10 bases and J 4 bases, leaving 19 bases between the germline ends. The CDR3 covers 14 residues. CDR3 residues: CATRGGGEGTEAFF. CDR3 DNA sequence: TGCGCCACCCGGGGTGGGGGGGAAGGCACTGAAGCTTTCTTT.

The count of this clone is one. This chain connects TRBV13 to TRBJ1-3; no reliable D call. Trimming cost V 5 bases and J 0 bases, with 14 bases left between them. The germline V gene encodes CDR1 PRHDT and CDR2 FYEKMQ (reference sequence). This CDR3 has 16 amino acids. The CDR3 coding sequence is TGTGCCAGCAGCCCTCCCCCCAGGAACTCTGGAAACACCATATATTTT. This codes for CASSPPPRNSGNTIYF.

V is TRBV7-6 and J is TRBJ1-3; no definite D call. The CDR3 has 15 amino acids. Deletions cut 4 bases from V and 0 bases from J, with 10 bases between. Germline CDR1 is SGHVS and CDR2 is FNYEAQ. As DNA, the CDR3 is TGTGCCAGCAGCTCAGGTTCTTTCTCTGGAAACACCATATATTTT. It translates to CASSSGSFSGNTIYF.

In its sample, this clone was seen a few times. V is TRBV28 and J is TRBJ2-1; 11 bases are shared with TRBD2. Per germline, CDR1 MDHEN and CDR2 SYDVKM. V dropped 10 bases and J dropped 7; count of bases not matched to a gene: 9. This CDR3 region has 14 residues. The CDR3 spells CAIALAGGGNEQFF. The CDR3 DNA reads TGTGCCATCGCCCTAGCGGGAGGCGGTAATGAGCAGTTCTTC.

This clone was observed a single time. The gene calls are TRBV29-1 and TRBJ2-2; possibly TRBD1 for D (5 bases). Germline loops: CDR1 SQVTM, CDR2 ANQGSEA. CDR3 length: 14 amino acids. V was shortened by 5 bases and J by 5 bases, with 15 bases between the two germline ends. CDR3 amino acids: CSVLDTVGTGELFF. The CDR3 coding sequence is TGCAGCGTTTTGGACACTGTTGGTACCGGGGAGCTGTTTTTT.

The V call is TRBV5-1, the J call TRBJ1-5; 7 bases fit TRBD1. The CDR3 runs to 16 residues. Looked up from germline, CDR1 is SGHRS and CDR2 is YFSETQ. V was clipped by 2 bases and J by 3 bases; unmatched bases: 8. CDR3 in DNA: TGCGCCAGCAGCTTAGGAACCACAGGGGTCAATCAGCCCCAGCATTTT. Its translation is CASSLGTTGVNQPQHF.

The chain couples TRBV28 to TRBJ2-2; TRBD1 agrees at 9 bases. The CDR3 contains 16 residues. Germline CDR1 and CDR2: MDHEN and SYDVKM. V was clipped by 5 bases and J by 3 bases; unmatched bases: 7. The CDR3 loop reads CASSLLGQGDTGELFF. CDR3 bases: TGTGCCAGCAGTCTATTGGGACAGGGAGACACCGGGGAGCTGTTTTTT.

The chain joins TRBV14 to TRBJ2-5; D uncertain. Trimming stripped 0 bases from V and 5 bases from J, with 13 bases between. The V gene's germline CDR1 is SGHDN and CDR2 FVKESK. This CDR3 region has 15 residues. The CDR3 sequence: CASSQDQRLVETQYF. The DNA of the CDR3 is TGTGCCAGCAGCCAAGATCAGAGGTTGGTGGAGACCCAGTACTTC.

V usage is TRBV27 and J usage is TRBJ2-7, with TRBD1 identical over 10 bases. CDR3 length: 14 amino acids. The V gene end was trimmed by 2 bases and the J gene end by 6 bases; junction bases not matched to a gene: 4. Germline CDR1 and CDR2: MNHEY and SMNVEV (reference sequence). The CDR3 is CASSLQGQGFEQYF. The CDR3 nucleotides read TGTGCCAGCAGTTTACAGGGACAGGGGTTCGAGCAGTACTTC.

The chain couples TRBV4-2 to TRBJ1-3; no definite D call. Trimming left V 3 bases short and J 0 bases short, with 6 bases between. The CDR3 runs 14 residues. Germline loops: CDR1 LGHNA, CDR2 YNFKEQ. The CDR3 region is CASSQSNSGNTIYF. The CDR3 nucleotides are TGTGCCAGCAGCCAGTCTAACTCTGGAAACACCATATATTTT.

The J gene is TRBJ2-1, the V gene TRBV9, with 9 bases lining up with TRBD1. This CDR3 comprises 12 residues. J was trimmed by 10 bases and V by 5 bases; bases with no gene match: 4. Germline V CDR1 and CDR2: SGDLS, YYNGEE. CDR3 in DNA: TGTGCCAGCAGGGACACAGGGGGCGAGCAGTTCTTC. Translating it yields CASRDTGGEQFF.

The rearrangement uses TRBV30 and TRBJ2-3, with D perhaps matching TRBD2 (5 bases). CDR3 size: 14 residues. V dropped 0 bases and J dropped 0 bases, with 7 bases sitting between them. Per germline, CDR1 GTSNPN and CDR2 SVGIG (reference sequence). The CDR3 protein is CAWSVGGSTDTQYF. The CDR3 coding sequence is TGTGCCTGGAGTGTTGGAGGAAGCACAGATACGCAGTATTTT.

J is TRBJ2-5 and V is TRBV9; D uncertain. The CDR3 sequence is 15 residues long. V shed 0 bases and J shed 2 bases, with 11 bases lying between them. The germline CDR1 and CDR2 sequences are SGDLS and YYNGEE. The CDR3 region is CASSVDRSIQETQYF. The CDR3 bases are TGTGCCAGCAGCGTAGATAGAAGCATTCAAGAGACCCAGTACTTC.

This clone was detected only a few times. The V gene is TRBV19, the J gene TRBJ1-5; tentatively, D is TRBD1 (6 bases). Germline CDR1 LNHDA, CDR2 SQIVND (reference sequence). V dropped 0 bases and J dropped 2 bases, with 17 bases sitting between them. The CDR3 has 18 residues. CDR3 protein: CASSIDPRGMGGNQPQHF. In nucleotides, the CDR3 is TGTGCCAGTAGTATAGACCCCAGGGGCATGGGAGGCAATCAGCCCCAGCATTTT.

The chain uses TRBV7-3 and TRBJ2-1, with D perhaps matching TRBD1 (6 bases). The CDR3 runs to 16 residues. Between the trimmed V and J ends, which lost 0 bases and 8 bases, there was a span of 17 bases. Per the germline V gene, CDR1 is SGHTA and CDR2 is FQGTGA. The CDR3: CASSLTSTGFGDEQFF. In nucleotides, the CDR3 is TGTGCCAGCAGCTTAACGAGTACAGGGTTTGGGGATGAGCAGTTCTTC. The entire variable domain, with the rest obtained from reference TRBV7-3 and TRBJ2-1, is as follows: GAGVSQTPSNKVTEKGKYVELRCDPISGHTALYWYRQSLGQGPEFLIYFQGTGAADDSGLPNDRFFAVRPEGSVSTLKIQRTERGDSAVYLCASSLTSTGFGDEQFFGPGTRLTVL.

The sample holds one count of this clone. V gene TRBV6-1 combines with J gene TRBJ1-1; TRBD1 aligns across 9 bases. The CDR3 runs 17 residues. Unmatched junction bases numbered 10, after V lost 4 bases and J lost 1 base. Germline-derived CDR1 and CDR2 are MNHNS and SASEGT. The CDR3 loop reads CASSGNPRTGENTEAFF. The CDR3 DNA reads TGTGCCAGCAGTGGGAATCCAAGGACAGGGGAGAACACTGAAGCTTTCTTT.

CDR3 amino acids: CASSATDPGPAGETQYF. The CDR3 nucleotides read TGTGCCAGCAGCGCCACTGACCCTGGGCCAGCTGGGGAGACCCAGTACTTC. The gene calls are TRBV5-6 and TRBJ2-5; no clear D gene. Germline assignment: CDR1 SGHDT and CDR2 YYEEEE. The CDR3 has 17 amino acids. Trimming removed 4 bases from V and 5 bases from J, with 24 bases in between.

In DNA form, the CDR3 reads TGTGCCAGCTCACCAGTCAATAATGAAAAACTGTTTTTT. Its translation: CASSPVNNEKLFF. The rearrangement joins TRBV18 to TRBJ1-4, with D unresolved. The CDR3 is 13 residues long. The germline gives CDR1 KGHSH, CDR2 LQKENI. Trimming took 2 bases from V and 4 from J, leaving 5 bases between them. Full variable domain (missing parts from reference TRBV18 and TRBJ1-4): NAGVMQNPRHLVRRRGQEARLRCSPMKGHSHVYWYRQLPEEGLKFMVYLQKENIIDESGMPKERFSAEFPKEGPSILRIQQVVRGDSAAYFCASSPVNNEKLFFGSGTQLSVL.

The chain employs TRBV9 and TRBJ2-2; D unclear. This CDR3 region has 15 residues. Germline lookup yields CDR1 SGDLS and CDR2 YYNGEE. Deletions cut 2 bases from V and 3 bases from J, with 11 bases between. As DNA, the CDR3 is TGTGCCAGCAGCGTCCAGCCTGGAGACACCGGGGAGCTGTTTTTT. Protein: CASSVQPGDTGELFF.

By share, this clone ranks as medium-sized (0.01 to 0.1%). The V and J genes are TRBV1 and TRBJ1-2; TRBD1 reflects the table's D call only, with no check against the DNA. TRBV1 is a pseudogene. The CDR3 loop spans 13 amino acids. CDR3 region: CTIRGPVDYGYTF. DNA for the CDR3: TGCACTATCAGGGGCCCAGTGGACTATGGCTACACCTTC.

The chain links TRBV18 to TRBJ2-5; 7 bases align to TRBD1. The CDR3 has 13 residues. Germline lookup yields CDR1 KGHSH and CDR2 LQKENI. J lost 4 bases, V lost 3 bases, and 2 bases had no gene match. This CDR3 reads CASSPGQLETQYF. The CDR3 DNA is TGTGCCAGCTCACCGGGACAGTTAGAGACCCAGTACTTC.

This clone came up a few times. The chain uses TRBV5-8 and TRBJ1-1; D uncertain. The CDR3 has 11 amino acids. Per the germline V gene, CDR1 is SGHTS and CDR2 is YDEGEE. Trimming took 4 bases from V and 3 from J, leaving 4 bases between them. CDR3 bases: TGTGCCAGCAGCCCCTACACTGAAGCTTTCTTT. Residues: CASSPYTEAFF.

The chain employs TRBV28 and TRBJ2-1; D may be TRBD1 or TRBD2 (5 bases each). Looked up from germline, CDR1 is MDHEN and CDR2 is SYDVKM. This CDR3 comprises 14 residues. V was trimmed by 5 bases and J by 9 bases, leaving 17 bases between them. The CDR3 DNA reads as TGTGCCAGCAGTCGCCCCCCAGGGAGCGGTGAGCAGTTCTTC. This translates into CASSRPPGSGEQFF. Looking up the rest from reference TRBV28 and TRBJ2-1 gives the full variable domain: DVKVTQSSRYLVKRTGEKVFLECVQDMDHENMFWYRQDPGLGLRLIYFSYDVKMKEKGDIPEGYSVSREKKERFSLILESASTNQTSMYLCASSRPPGSGEQFFGPGTRLTVL.

The chain combines TRBV2 with TRBJ1-1; 11 bases are a match to TRBD1. Germline trimming cut 8 bases from V and 2 bases from J; bases unmatched to any gene: 13. This CDR3 comprises 17 residues. Germline-derived CDR1 and CDR2 are SNHLY and FYNNEI. CDR3 amino acids: CASGGQGGNILNTEAFF. CDR3 nucleotide sequence: TGTGCCAGCGGGGGACAGGGGGGCAATATTCTCAACACTGAAGCTTTCTTT. Variable domain in full (rest from reference TRBV2 and TRBJ1-1): EPEVTQTPSHQVTQMGQEVILRCVPISNHLYFYWYRQILGQKVEFLVSFYNNEISEKSEIFDDQFSVERPDGSNFTLKIRSTKLEDSAMYFCASGGQGGNILNTEAFFGQGTRLTVV.

The gene calls are TRBV19 and TRBJ1-1; TRBD1 aligns across 10 bases. Germline loops: CDR1 LNHDA, CDR2 SQIVND (reference sequence). The length of the CDR3 is 17 residues. Trimming at V came to 6 bases and at J to 2 bases, leaving 12 bases not matched to a gene. In DNA form, the CDR3 reads TGTGCCAGTAGCCTACACCGAGGACAGGGGGGAAACACTGAAGCTTTCTTT. This encodes CASSLHRGQGGNTEAFF.

This clone has only one observation. This chain connects TRBV4-3 to TRBJ2-1; no clear D. The V gene lost 0 bases and the J gene lost 7 bases, with 10 bases spanning the gap. CDR1 and CDR2 (germline): LGHNA, YSLEER. This CDR3 spans 14 amino acids. This chain's CDR3 is CASSQDRVTNEQFF. The CDR3 DNA reads as TGCGCCAGCAGCCAAGATCGGGTTACGAATGAGCAGTTCTTC.

The gene calls are TRBV25-1 and TRBJ2-3, with D hard to call. With 1 base removed from V and 0 bases from J, the gap between germline ends came to 5 bases. Germline V lookup: CDR1 MGHDK, CDR2 SYGVNS. The CDR3 is 14 residues long. The CDR3 here is CASSESPSTDTQYF. CDR3 nucleotides: TGTGCCAGCAGTGAATCCCCCAGCACAGATACGCAGTATTTT. The full variable domain, rest sourced from reference TRBV25-1 and TRBJ2-3, is EADIYQTPRYLVIGTGKKITLECSQTMGHDKMYWYQQDPGMELHLIHYSYGVNSTEKGDLSSESTVSRIRTEHFPLTLESARPSHTSQYLCASSESPSTDTQYFGPGTRLTVL.

The chain has TRBV6-6 and TRBJ2-3, with 15 bases fitting TRBD2. CDR1 is MNHNY, CDR2 SVGAGI, per germline (reference sequence). V shed 8 bases, J shed 4 bases, and the junction held 7 bases outside the gene matches. The CDR3 spans 16 residues. CDR3 residues: CASRLGLAGGADTQYF. Written as DNA, the CDR3 is TGTGCCAGCCGCCTGGGACTAGCGGGAGGTGCAGATACGCAGTATTTT.